This record looks at one TCR beta chain sequence and its context. The data originate from a study of OX40 agonist ivuxolimab in advanced cancers. Some clones are missing from TCRdb's copy, which holds only in-frame ones; the method was immunoSEQ multiplex PCR. The table shows more than 80,000 clones, with 91% occurring only once. Germline values: CDR1 MNHEY, CDR2 SMNVEV (reference sequence). The ends were cut back, 4 bases at V and 3 bases at J, with 4 bases in the middle. This CDR3 has 11 residues. The chain uses TRBV27 and TRBJ2-7; no clear D. The material sequenced was CD4+ or CD8+ T cells sorted from blood, taken in a trial of the OX40 agonist ivuxolimab. The TCR was taken from an adult with an advanced solid tumor such as melanoma, head and neck, liver or kidney cancer. DNA of the CDR3: TGTGCCAGCAGTTCCGGCTACGAGCAGTACTTC. Translation gives CASSSGYEQYF.